This T cell receptor (beta chain) was sequenced during a study of T cells in Graves' hyperthyroidism and ophthalmopathy. Across the study: Blood from the periphery was taken at initial diagnosis, before any treatment.

Hyperthyroidism, newly diagnosed and lasting under 2 months, affected patients aged 18 to 65. PBMCs were sourced from more than 9 ml fresh peripheral blood. The investigators amplified TCR beta CDR3 regions from RNA transcripts. Carried out on the TCR CDR3, a first-round RT-PCR used the HTBI primer set. Each CDR3 protein gets one entry after TCRdb re-called the multiplex PCR reads with MiXCR. The data show over 150,000 distinct CDR3 sequences, less than 20% seen once. The CDR3 contains 12 residues. The germline V gene has CDR1 SGHTA and CDR2 FQGNSA. Trimming took 4 bases from V and 8 from J, leaving 6 bases between them. Study-level points and caveats: The model identified upcoming ophthalmopathy a median approximately six months ahead of onset.

About this clonotype: Its target is unknown.

The chain has TRBV7-2 and TRBJ1-6; no definite D call. Source material: blood. The receptor was isolated from a woman aged 50 to 60 with Graves' hyperthyroidism. CDR3 DNA: TGTGCCAGCAGCTACGGGGATTCACCCCTCCACTTT. Residues: CASSYGDSPLHF. The variable domain in full, with the rest retrieved from reference TRBV7-2 and TRBJ1-6, is GAGVSQSPSNKVTEKGKDVELRCDPISGHTALYWYRQSLGQGLEFLIYFQGNSAPDKSGLPSDRFSAERTGGSVSTLTIQRTQQEDSAVYLCASSYGDSPLHFGNGTRLTVT.